This T cell receptor beta chain was captured in a study of radiotherapy plus CTLA-4 blockade in lung cancer. As for the study in general: With over 25% of patients having disease control, objective responses were seen in about 18%.

The assay was immunoSEQ multiplex PCR, and TCRdb's table has in-frame clones only and misses some. The sample yields 40,000 to 55,000 clones, 65% to 90% seen once. The TCR comes from a human donor with non-small cell lung cancer that progressed on radiotherapy plus ipilimumab. Some clones in this sample may be carry-over from other donors' samples. Sample: peripheral blood, taken from a patient treated with radiotherapy plus ipilimumab.

CDR3 sequence: CASSNPRYTEAFF. In DNA, the CDR3 is TGTGCCAGCAGTAACCCCAGGTACACTGAAGCTTTCTTT. The chain is built from TRBV25-1 and TRBJ1-1; D is unresolved. The V gene's germline CDR1 is MGHDK and CDR2 SYGVNS. V lost 5 bases, J lost 3 bases, and 10 bases lay in between. The CDR3 is 13 residues long.